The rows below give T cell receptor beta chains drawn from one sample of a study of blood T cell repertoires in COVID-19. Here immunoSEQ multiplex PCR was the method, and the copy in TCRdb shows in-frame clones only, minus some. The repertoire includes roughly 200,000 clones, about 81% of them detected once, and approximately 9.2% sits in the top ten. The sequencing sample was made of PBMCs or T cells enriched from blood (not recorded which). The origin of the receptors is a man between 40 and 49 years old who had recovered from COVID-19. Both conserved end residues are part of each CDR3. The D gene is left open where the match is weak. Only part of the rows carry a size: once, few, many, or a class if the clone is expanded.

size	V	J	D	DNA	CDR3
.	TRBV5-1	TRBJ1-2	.	TGCGCCAGCAGCTCGGGGTTTTTCATTGGGACATACTATGGCTACACCTTC	CASSSGFFIGTYYGYTF
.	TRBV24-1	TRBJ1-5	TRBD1	TGTGCCACCATCGAAGGGACAGGGGCTAACTATAGCAATCAGCCCCAGCATTTT	CATIEGTGANYSNQPQHF
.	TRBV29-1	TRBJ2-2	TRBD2	TGCAGCGTTGAAGACGGGGGGACCGGGGAGCTGTTTTTT	CSVEDGGTGELFF
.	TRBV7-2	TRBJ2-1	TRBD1	TGTGCCAGCAGCCCCGGGACAGGTTATAGGAATGAGCAGTTCTTC	CASSPGTGYRNEQFF
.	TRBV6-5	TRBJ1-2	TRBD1	TGTGCCAGCAGTACGGGACAGGGGGCCTATGGCTACACCTTC	CASSTGQGAYGYTF
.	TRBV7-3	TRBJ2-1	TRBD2	TGTGCCAGCAGCCCCTCCGGGACTAGCGGGGGGGTTTTTGAGCAGTTCTTC	CASSPSGTSGGVFEQFF
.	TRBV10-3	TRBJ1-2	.	TGTGCCATCAGTGATTTCCAAGCGGATGGCTACACCTTC	CAISDFQADGYTF
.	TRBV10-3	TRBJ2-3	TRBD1	TGTGCCATCAGTGAGGGGGGACAGTCCACAGATACGCAGTATTTT	CAISEGGQSTDTQYF
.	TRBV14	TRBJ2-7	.	TGTGCCAGCAGCCTCCCGGGAGAAATCTCCTACGAGCAGTACTTC	CASSLPGEISYEQYF
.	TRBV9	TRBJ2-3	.	TGTGCCAGCAGCCCCAAGGAGCTAGAAGCAGATACGCAGTATTTT	CASSPKELEADTQYF
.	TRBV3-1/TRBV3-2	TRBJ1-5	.	TGTGCCAGCAGCCAAGGAACAGGGCGTAGCAATCAGCCCCAGCATTTT	CASSQGTGRSNQPQHF
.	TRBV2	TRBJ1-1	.	TGTGCCAGCAGAGCGTTGATTGGGAGCACTGAAGCTTTCTTT	CASRALIGSTEAFF
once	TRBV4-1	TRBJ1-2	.	TGCGCCAGCAGCCAAGAACGGTCCGGGGGGCTCTATGGCTACACCTTC	CASSQERSGGLYGYTF
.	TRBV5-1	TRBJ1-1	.	TGCGCCAGCAGCTCACAGGGAGGGGACACTGAAGCTTTCTTT	CASSSQGGDTEAFF
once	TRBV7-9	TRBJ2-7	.	TGTGCCAGCAGCCCTATCTCGGCGGGATCTTACGAGCAGTACTTC	CASSPISAGSYEQYF
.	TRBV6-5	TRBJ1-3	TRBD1	TGTGCCAGCAGGGGACAGGAAAACACCATATATTTT	CASRGQENTIYF
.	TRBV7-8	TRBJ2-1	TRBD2	TGTGCCAGCATCCCCTCCGGACTAGGCAATGAGCAGTTCTTC	CASIPSGLGNEQFF
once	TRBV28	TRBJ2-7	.	TGTGCCAGCAGTCTTTCCGGCCGGAGAAACGAGCAGTACTTC	CASSLSGRRNEQYF
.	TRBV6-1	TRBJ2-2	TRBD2	TGTGCCAGCAGTGGAGGGCGGGGGGGACCCTCAAATACTCTTACCGGGGAGCTGTTTTTT	CASSGGRGGPSNTLTGELFF
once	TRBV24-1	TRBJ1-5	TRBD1	TGTGCCACCCAGGCCCAGGGGGGCAATCAGCCCCAGCATTTT	CATQAQGGNQPQHF
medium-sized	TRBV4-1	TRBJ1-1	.	TGCGCCAGCAGCCAAGAAGGCCCGGGACAAACGAACACTGAAGCTTTCTTT	CASSQEGPGQTNTEAFF
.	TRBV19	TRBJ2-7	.	TGTGCCAGTAGTACCCGCCCGGACTTTAACGAGCAGTACTTC	CASSTRPDFNEQYF
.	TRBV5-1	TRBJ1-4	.	TGCGCCAGCAGCTTGTCGTCGGAAAAACTGTTTTTT	CASSLSSEKLFF
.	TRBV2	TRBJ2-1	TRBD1	TGTGCCAGAACTTCGACAGGGGCCTACAATGAGCAGTTCTTC	CARTSTGAYNEQFF
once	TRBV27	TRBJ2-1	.	TGTGCCAGCGCACCGTATGCGGTAAATGAGCAGTTCTTC	CASAPYAVNEQFF
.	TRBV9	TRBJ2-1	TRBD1	TGTGCCAGCAGCTCCCGTCGGGGGACAGGGCGTGTGAATGAGCAGTTCTTC	CASSSRRGTGRVNEQFF
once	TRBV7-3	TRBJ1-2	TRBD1	TGTGCCAGCAGCCCAACGTCCGGGACAGGGTATGGCTACACCTTC	CASSPTSGTGYGYTF
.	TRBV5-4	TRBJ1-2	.	TGTGCCAGCAGCTTGACCCGACAGGCCATAGCTGGCTACACCTTC	CASSLTRQAIAGYTF
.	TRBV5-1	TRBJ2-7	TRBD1	TGCGCCAGCAGCTCCCGTGGGACAGGGGGCCACGAGCAGTACTTC	CASSSRGTGGHEQYF
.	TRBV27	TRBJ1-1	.	TGTGCCAGCAGTTTTTTTGAGGGCGACACTGAAGCTTTCTTT	CASSFFEGDTEAFF
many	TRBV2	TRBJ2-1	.	TGTGCCAGCAGGGCACTAGGAAGTTACAATGAGCAGTTCTTC	CASRALGSYNEQFF
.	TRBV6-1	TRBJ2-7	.	TGTGCCAGCAGTGAGGAGAGGGGGAAGCAGTACTTC	CASSEERGKQYF
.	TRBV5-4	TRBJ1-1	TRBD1	TGTGCCAGCATGTTCCAGGGGGCGGCTGAAGCTTTCTTT	CASMFQGAAEAFF
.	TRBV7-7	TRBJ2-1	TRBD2	TGTGCCAGCAGCCTGGGAGCTAGCGGCTACAATGAGCAGTTCTTC	CASSLGASGYNEQFF
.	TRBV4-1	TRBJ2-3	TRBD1	TGCGCCAGCAGCCGCCCGGACAGGGTATCAGATACGCAGTATTTT	CASSRPDRVSDTQYF
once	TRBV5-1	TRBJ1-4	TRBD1	TGCGCCAGCAGCCTGGGACAGGGGGATGAAAAACTGTTTTTT	CASSLGQGDEKLFF
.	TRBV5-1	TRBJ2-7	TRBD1	TGCGCCAGCAGCTTGGTGGGACAGGGCTACGAGCAGTACTTC	CASSLVGQGYEQYF
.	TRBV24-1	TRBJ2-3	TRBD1	TGTGCCACCAGTGACCGCGGGACAGGGGAATCCCGGACCGGCTCACCCGATACGCAGTATTTT	CATSDRGTGESRTGSPDTQYF
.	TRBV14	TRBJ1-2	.	TGTGCCAGCAGCCAATTACACCTGGGCTCTGGCTACACCTTC	CASSQLHLGSGYTF
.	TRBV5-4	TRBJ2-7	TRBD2	TGTGCCAGCAGCCGCGGCTCCCTGAGGAGCGGGACCTACGAGCAGTACTTC	CASSRGSLRSGTYEQYF
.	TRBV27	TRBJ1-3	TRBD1	TGTGCCAGCAGTAGAACAGGGGTAGGAAACACCATATATTTT	CASSRTGVGNTIYF
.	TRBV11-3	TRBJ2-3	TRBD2	TGTGCCAGCAGCTTAGCTGCGGGAGGAAGTATAGATACGCAGTATTTT	CASSLAAGGSIDTQYF